This paragraph reports one T cell receptor beta chain. The target antigen is unknown. The data derive from a study of hypomethylating agent response in myelodysplastic syndrome. As for the study in general: Either azacitidine (most of the 11) or decitabine (3 of 11) was given. A diploid cytogenetic profile was most common; mean age around 70 +/- 6 years.

This CDR3 contains 16 residues. CDR1 is SGHVS, CDR2 FQNEAQ, per germline. V lost 5 bases to trimming and J lost 5 bases, with 21 bases between them. Study-wide findings and caveats: Healthy controls were not age-matched to MDS patients, possibly affecting comparisons. Possible novel MDS antigen recognition by shared GLIPH2 clusters needs experimental validation.

Sequencing used immunoSEQ multiplex PCR; TCRdb keeps in-frame clones, though not all of them. Of approximately 4,400 clones in the sample, roughly 84% were seen once. The source was bone marrow, collected before or after starting hypomethylating agent treatment for myelodysplastic syndrome (not recorded which). The chain is built from TRBV7-8 and TRBJ2-5; D might be TRBD1 or TRBD2, each matching 5 bases. This TCR was recovered from a human donor with myelodysplastic syndrome. In DNA form, the CDR3 reads TGTGCCAGCAGCCAATACATCCGGGACGAGAGGGAGACCCAGTACTTC. Its protein is CASSQYIRDERETQYF.